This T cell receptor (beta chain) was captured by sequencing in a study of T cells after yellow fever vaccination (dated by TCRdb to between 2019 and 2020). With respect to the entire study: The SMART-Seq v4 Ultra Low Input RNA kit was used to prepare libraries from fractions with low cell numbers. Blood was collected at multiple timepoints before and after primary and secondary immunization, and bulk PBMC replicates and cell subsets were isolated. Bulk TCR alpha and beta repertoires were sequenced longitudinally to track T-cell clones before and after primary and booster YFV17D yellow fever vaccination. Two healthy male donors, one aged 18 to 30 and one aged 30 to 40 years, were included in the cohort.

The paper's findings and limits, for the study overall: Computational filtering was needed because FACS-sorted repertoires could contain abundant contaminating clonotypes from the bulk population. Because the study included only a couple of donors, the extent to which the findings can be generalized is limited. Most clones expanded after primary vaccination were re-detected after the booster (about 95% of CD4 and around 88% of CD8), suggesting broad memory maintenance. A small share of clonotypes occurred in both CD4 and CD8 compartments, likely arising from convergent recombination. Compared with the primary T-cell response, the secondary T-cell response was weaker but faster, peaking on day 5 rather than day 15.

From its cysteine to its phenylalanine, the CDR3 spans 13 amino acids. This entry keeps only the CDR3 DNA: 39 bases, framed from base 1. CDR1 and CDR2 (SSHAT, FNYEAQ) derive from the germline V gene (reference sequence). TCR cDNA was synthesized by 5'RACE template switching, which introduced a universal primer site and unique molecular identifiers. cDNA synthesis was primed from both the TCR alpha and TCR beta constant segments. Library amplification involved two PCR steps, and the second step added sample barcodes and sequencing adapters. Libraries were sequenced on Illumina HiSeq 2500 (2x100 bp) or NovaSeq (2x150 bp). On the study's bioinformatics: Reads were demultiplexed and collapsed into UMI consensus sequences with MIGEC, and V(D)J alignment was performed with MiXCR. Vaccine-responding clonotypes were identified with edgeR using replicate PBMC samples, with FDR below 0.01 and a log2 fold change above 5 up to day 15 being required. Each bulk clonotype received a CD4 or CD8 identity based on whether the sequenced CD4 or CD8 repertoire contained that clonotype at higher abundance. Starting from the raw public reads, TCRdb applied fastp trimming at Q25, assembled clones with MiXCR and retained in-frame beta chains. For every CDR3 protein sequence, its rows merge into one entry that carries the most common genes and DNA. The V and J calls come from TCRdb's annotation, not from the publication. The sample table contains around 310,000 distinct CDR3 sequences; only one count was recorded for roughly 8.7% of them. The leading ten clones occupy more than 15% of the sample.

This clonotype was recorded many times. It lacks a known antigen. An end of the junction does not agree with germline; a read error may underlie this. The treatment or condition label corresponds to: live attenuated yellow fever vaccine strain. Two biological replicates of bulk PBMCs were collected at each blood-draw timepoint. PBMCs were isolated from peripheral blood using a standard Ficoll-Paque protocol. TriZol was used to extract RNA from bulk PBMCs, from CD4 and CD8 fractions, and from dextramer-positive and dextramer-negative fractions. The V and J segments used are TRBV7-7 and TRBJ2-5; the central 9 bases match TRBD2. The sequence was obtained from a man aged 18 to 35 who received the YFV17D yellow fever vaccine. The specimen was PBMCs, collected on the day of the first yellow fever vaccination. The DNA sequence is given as TGTGCTAGCAGCTTAGCGGGAGAAGGGACCCAGTACTTC. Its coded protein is CASSLAGEGTQYF.